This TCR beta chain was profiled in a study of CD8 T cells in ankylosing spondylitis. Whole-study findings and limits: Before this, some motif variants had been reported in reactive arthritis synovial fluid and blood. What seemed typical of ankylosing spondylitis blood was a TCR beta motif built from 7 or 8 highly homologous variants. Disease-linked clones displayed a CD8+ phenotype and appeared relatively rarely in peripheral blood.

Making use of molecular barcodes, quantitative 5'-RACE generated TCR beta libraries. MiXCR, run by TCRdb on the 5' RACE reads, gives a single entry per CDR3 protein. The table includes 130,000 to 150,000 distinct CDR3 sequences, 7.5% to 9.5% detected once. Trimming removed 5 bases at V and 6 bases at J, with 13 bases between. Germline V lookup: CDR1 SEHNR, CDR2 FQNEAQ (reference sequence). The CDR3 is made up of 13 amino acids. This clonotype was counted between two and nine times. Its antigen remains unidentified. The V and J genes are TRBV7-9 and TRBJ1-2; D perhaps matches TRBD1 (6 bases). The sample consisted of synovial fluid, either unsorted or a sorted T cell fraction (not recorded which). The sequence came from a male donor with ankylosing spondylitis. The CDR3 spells CASSPQGKDGYTF. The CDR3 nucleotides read TGTGCCAGCAGCCCCCAGGGGAAGGATGGCTACACCTTC.